A selection of T cell receptor beta chains follows, all from one sample in a study of T cells in Graves' hyperthyroidism and ophthalmopathy. TCRdb used MiXCR to reprocess the multiplex PCR reads, holding one entry per CDR3 protein. The sample shows more than 250,000 distinct CDR3 sequences, 13% to 15% of them seen only once. Material: blood. These receptors all stem from a woman aged 45 to 65 with Graves' hyperthyroidism that later progressed to Graves' ophthalmopathy. The CDR3 runs from the conserved cysteine through the conserved F or W. A D gene is named only where the DNA matches it firmly. Some rows have no size entry. The others give once, few or many, or a class for an expanded clone.

CDR3 protein,clone size,V gene,D gene
CASSYGDSSYEQYF,.,TRBV6-5,TRBD1
CASRRAGGIEQFF,.,TRBV7-9,TRBD2
CASSVREKGETQYF,many,TRBV7-9,.
CASSYDRGHEQFF,many,TRBV6-1,TRBD1
CASSEGGRGTGELFF,.,TRBV2,TRBD2
CAWSPLGWGNEQFF,many,TRBV30,.
CSARDQGIQETQYF,few,TRBV20-1,.
CRGYPDRGINEQYF,.,TRBV20-1,.
CASSPARGLAYEQYF,few,TRBV27,.
CASSSPEGGTEAFF,once,TRBV5-1,.